Sequencing of this T cell receptor beta chain was carried out in a study of neurological immune-mediated disorders. PBMCs stored at -80 C, numbering 2 million, were the origin of the unsorted libraries. Study-level points and caveats: Across subjects, no CDR3 amino acid sequence appeared in expanded clones of more than one subject, a finding that suggested private repertoires in all groups. It was HTLV-1-associated myelopathy that showed the most TCR clonal expansion, while multiple sclerosis showed the least, falling below healthy controls.

In its sample, this clonotype was seen a few times. Its antigen is as yet unknown. This may be a read error: a much more frequent sequence differs by one nucleotide. Over 170 million TCR-beta sequences, together covering 15-18 subjects, were produced by every individual sequencing run that was carried out. TCRdb called the 5' RACE reads again in MiXCR, with one record for every CDR3 protein. The sample holds approximately 70,000 distinct CDR3 sequences, less than 4% seen once. This clonotype was obtained from a man aged 30 to 39 with multiple sclerosis. Sequencing was performed on PBMCs.

CDR3 coding DNA: TGTGCCAGCAGCGTAGGAAAATCCCAAGAGACCCAGTACTTC. It encodes CASSVGKSQETQYF. The chain combines TRBV9 with TRBJ2-5; D uncertain. Germline V gene data show CDR1 as SGDLS and CDR2 as YYNGEE. V lost 0 bases and J 1 base, leaving 7 bases between the germline ends. This CDR3 has 14 amino acids.